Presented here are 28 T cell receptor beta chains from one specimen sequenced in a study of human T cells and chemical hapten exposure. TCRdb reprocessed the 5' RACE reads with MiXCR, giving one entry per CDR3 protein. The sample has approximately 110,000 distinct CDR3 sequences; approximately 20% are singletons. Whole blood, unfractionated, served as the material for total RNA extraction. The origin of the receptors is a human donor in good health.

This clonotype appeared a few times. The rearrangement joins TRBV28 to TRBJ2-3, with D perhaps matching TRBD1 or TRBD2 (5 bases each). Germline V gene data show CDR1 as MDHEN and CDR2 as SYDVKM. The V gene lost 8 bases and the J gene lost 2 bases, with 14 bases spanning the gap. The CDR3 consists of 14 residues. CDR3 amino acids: CASARDGATDTQYF. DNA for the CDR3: TGTGCCAGCGCCCGGGACGGAGCCACAGATACGCAGTATTTT.

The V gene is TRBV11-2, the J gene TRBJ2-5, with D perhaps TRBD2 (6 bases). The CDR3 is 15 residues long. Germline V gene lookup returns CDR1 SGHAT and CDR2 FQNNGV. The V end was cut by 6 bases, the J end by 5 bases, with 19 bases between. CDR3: CASRSNLAPGETQYF. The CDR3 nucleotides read TGTGCCAGCAGATCCAATCTAGCGCCCGGGGAGACCCAGTACTTC.

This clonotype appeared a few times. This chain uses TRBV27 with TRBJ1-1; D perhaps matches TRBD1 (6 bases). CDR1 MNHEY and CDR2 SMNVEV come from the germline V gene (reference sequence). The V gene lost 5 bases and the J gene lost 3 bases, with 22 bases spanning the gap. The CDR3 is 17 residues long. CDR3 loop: CASSPLEVSGGHTEAFF. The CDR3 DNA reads TGTGCCAGCAGTCCCCTTGAGGTCTCCGGGGGGCACACTGAAGCTTTCTTT.

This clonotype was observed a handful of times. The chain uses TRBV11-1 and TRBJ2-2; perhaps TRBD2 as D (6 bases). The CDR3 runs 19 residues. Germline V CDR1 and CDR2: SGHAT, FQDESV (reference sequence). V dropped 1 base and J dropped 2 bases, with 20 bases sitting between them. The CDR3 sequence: CASSLGDLAGSKNTGELFF. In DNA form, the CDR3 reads TGTGCCAGCAGCTTAGGGGACTTGGCAGGGAGTAAAAACACCGGGGAGCTGTTTTTT.

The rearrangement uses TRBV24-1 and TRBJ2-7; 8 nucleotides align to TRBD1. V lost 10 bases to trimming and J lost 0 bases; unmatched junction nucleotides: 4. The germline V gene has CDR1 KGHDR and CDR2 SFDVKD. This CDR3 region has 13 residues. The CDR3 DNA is TGTGCCACAGGACAGGGTAGCTCCTACGAGCAGTACTTC. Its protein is CATGQGSSYEQYF.

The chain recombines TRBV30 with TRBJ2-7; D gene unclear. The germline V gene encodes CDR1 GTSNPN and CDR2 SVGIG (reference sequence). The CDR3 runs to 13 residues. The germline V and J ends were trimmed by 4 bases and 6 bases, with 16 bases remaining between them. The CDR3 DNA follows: TGTGCCTGGAAAAGGTTGGTACTGGGCGAGCAGTACTTC. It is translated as CAWKRLVLGEQYF.

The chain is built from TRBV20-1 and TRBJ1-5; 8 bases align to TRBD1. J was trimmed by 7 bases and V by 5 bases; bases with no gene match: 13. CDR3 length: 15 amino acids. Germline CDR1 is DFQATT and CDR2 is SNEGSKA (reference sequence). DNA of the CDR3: TGCAGTGCTGGGAACGGACAGGGAAGAGGACAGCCCCAGCATTTT. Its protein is CSAGNGQGRGQPQHF.

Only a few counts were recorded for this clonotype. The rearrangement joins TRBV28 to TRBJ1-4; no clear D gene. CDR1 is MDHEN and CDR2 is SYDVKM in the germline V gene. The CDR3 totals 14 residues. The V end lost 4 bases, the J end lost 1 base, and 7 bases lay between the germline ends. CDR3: CASSSGGTNEKLFF. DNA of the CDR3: TGTGCCAGCAGTTCAGGAGGAACTAATGAAAAACTGTTTTTT.

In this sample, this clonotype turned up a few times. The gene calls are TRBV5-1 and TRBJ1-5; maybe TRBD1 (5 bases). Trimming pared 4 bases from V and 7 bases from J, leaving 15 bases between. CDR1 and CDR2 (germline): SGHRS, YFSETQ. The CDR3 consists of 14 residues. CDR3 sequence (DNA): TGCGCCAGCAGCCCCGGGGGGGGGTGGCAGCCCCAGCATTTT. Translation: CASSPGGGWQPQHF.

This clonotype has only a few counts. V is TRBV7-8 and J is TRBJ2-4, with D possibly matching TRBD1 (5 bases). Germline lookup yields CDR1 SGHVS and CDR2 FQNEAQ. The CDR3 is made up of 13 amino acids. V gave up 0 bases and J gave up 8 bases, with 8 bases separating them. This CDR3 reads CASSLAGVDIQYF. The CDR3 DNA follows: TGTGCCAGCAGCTTAGCAGGGGTTGACATTCAGTACTTC.

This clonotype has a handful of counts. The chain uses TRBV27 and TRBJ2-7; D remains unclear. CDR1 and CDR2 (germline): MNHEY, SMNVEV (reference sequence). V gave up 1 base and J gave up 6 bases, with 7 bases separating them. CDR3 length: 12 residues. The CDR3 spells CASSLYLGEQYF. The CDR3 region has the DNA TGTGCCAGCAGTTTATATTTAGGCGAGCAGTACTTC.

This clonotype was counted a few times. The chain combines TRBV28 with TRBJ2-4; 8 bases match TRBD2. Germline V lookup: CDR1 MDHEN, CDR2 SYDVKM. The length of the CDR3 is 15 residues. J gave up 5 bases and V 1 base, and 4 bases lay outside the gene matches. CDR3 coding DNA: TGTGCCAGCAGTTTATTGGGGCGGGAGGAAAACATTCAGTACTTC. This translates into CASSLLGREENIQYF.

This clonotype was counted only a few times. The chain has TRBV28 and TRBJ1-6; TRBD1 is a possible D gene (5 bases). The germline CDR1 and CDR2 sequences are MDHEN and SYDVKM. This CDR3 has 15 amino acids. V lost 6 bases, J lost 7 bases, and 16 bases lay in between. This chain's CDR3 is CASSVDRDANSPLHF. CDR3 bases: TGTGCCAGCAGCGTTGATAGGGACGCCAATTCACCCCTCCACTTT.

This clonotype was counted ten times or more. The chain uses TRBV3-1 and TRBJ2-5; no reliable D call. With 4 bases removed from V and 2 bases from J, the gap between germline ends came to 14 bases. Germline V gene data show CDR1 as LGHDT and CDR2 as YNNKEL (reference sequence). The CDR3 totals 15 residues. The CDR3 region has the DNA TGTGCCAGCAGCCCGAACCCCGTGCTACAAGAGACCCAGTACTTC. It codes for CASSPNPVLQETQYF.

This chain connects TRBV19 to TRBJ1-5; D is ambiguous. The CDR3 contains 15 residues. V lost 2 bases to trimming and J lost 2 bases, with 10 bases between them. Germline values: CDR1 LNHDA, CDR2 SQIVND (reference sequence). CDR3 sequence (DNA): TGTGCCAGTAGTATATCCCTGAGAGGCAATCAGCCCCAGCATTTT. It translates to CASSISLRGNQPQHF.

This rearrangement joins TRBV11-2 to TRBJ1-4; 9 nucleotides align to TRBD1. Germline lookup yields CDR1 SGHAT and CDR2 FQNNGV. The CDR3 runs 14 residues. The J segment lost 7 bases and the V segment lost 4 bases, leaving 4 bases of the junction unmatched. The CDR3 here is CASSSTGGGEKLFF. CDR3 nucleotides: TGTGCCAGCAGCTCTACAGGGGGCGGTGAAAAACTGTTTTTT.

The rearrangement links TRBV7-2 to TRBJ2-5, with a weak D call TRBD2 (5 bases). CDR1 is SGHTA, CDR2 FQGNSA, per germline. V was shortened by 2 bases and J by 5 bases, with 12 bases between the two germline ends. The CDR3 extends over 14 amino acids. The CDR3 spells CASSLSGTVETQYF. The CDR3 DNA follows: TGTGCCAGCAGCTTATCGGGAACCGTGGAGACCCAGTACTTC. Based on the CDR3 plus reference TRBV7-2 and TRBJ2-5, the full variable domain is GAGVSQSPSNKVTEKGKDVELRCDPISGHTALYWYRQSLGQGLEFLIYFQGNSAPDKSGLPSDRFSAERTGGSVSTLTIQRTQQEDSAVYLCASSLSGTVETQYFGPGTRLLVL.

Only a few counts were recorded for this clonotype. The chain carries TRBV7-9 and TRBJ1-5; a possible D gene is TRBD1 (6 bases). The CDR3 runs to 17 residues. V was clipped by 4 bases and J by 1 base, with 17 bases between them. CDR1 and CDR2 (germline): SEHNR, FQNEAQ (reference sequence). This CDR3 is CASSSHGSDRSNQPQHF. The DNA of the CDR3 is TGTGCCAGCAGCTCGCATGGTTCGGACAGAAGCAATCAGCCCCAGCATTTT.

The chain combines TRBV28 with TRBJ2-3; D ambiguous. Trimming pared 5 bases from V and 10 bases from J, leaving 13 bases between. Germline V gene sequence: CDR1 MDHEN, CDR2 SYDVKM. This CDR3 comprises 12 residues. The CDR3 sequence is CASSPSIGSQYF. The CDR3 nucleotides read TGTGCCAGCAGTCCCAGTATCGGCTCGCAGTATTTT. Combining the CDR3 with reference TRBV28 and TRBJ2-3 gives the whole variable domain DVKVTQSSRYLVKRTGEKVFLECVQDMDHENMFWYRQDPGLGLRLIYFSYDVKMKEKGDIPEGYSVSREKKERFSLILESASTNQTSMYLCASSPSIGSQYFGPGTRLTVL.

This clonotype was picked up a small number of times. The CDR3 bases are TGTGCTAGTGGTTTGGCCCGTACGGACAGAAATAGCAATCAGCCCCAGCATTTT. This translates into CASGLARTDRNSNQPQHF. This chain links TRBV12-5 with TRBJ1-5; D perhaps matches TRBD1 (6 bases). The CDR3 is 18 residues long. The V gene's germline CDR1 is LGHNT and CDR2 FRNRAP. Deletions cut 1 base from V and 0 bases from J, with 16 bases between.

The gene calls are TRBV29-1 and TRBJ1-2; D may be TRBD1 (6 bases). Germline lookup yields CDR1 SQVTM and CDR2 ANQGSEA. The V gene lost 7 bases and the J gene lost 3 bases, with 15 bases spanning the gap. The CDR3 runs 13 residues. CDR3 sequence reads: CSGVRDTDYGYTF. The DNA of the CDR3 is TGCAGCGGTGTCCGGGACACAGACTATGGCTACACCTTC. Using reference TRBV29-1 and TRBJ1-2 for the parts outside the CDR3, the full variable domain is SAVISQKPSRDICQRGTSLTIQCQVDSQVTMMFWYRQQPGQSLTLIATANQGSEATYESGFVIDKFPISRPNLTFSTLTVSNMSPEDSSIYLCSGVRDTDYGYTFGSGTRLTVV.

The DNA for the CDR3 is TGTGCCAGCAGTCCCTTGGGGGTAGGTCAGCCCCAGCATTTT. It encodes CASSPLGVGQPQHF. The chain couples TRBV28 to TRBJ1-5; D possibly corresponds to TRBD1 (5 bases). Trimming shortened V by 5 bases and J by 6 bases, and 14 bases separated the two germline ends. The germline gives CDR1 MDHEN, CDR2 SYDVKM. CDR3 length: 14 amino acids.

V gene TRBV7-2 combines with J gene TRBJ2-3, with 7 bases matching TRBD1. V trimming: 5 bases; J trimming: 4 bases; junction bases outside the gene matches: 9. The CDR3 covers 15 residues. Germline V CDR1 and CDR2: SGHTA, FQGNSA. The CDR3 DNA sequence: TGTGCCAGCAGCCTTCGACAGGGCGGTCCAGATACGCAGTATTTT. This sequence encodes CASSLRQGGPDTQYF.

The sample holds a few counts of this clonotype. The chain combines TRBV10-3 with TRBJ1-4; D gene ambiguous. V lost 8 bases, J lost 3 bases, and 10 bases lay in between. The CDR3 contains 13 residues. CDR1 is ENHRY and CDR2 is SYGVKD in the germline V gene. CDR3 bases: TGTGCCATCGCGGCAGGTCCTAATGAAAAACTGTTTTTT. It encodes CAIAAGPNEKLFF.

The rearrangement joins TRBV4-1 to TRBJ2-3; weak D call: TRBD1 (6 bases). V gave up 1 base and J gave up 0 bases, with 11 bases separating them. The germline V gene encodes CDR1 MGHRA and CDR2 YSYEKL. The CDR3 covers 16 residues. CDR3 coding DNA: TGCGCCAGCAGCCAAGTAACAGGGCCTAGCACAGATACGCAGTATTTT. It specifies CASSQVTGPSTDTQYF.

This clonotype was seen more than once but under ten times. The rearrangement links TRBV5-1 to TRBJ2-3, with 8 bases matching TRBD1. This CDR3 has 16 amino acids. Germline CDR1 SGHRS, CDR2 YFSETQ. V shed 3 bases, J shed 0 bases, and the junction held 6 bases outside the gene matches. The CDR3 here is CASSWLGQASTDTQYF. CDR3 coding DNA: TGCGCCAGCAGCTGGTTGGGACAGGCCAGCACAGATACGCAGTATTTT.

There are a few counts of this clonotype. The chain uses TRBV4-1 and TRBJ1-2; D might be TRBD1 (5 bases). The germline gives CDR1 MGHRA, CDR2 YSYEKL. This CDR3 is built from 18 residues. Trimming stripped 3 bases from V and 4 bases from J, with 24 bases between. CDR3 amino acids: CASSHVPLRDLDSYGYTF. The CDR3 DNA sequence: TGCGCCAGCAGCCATGTTCCACTCCGGGACCTAGATAGCTATGGCTACACCTTC.

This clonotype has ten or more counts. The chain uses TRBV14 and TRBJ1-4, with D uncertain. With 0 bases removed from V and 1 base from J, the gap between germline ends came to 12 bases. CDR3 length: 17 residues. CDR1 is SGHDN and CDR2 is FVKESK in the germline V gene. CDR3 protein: CASSQDPGLLTNEKLFF. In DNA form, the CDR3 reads TGTGCCAGCAGCCAAGATCCGGGGTTGTTAACTAATGAAAAACTGTTTTTT.